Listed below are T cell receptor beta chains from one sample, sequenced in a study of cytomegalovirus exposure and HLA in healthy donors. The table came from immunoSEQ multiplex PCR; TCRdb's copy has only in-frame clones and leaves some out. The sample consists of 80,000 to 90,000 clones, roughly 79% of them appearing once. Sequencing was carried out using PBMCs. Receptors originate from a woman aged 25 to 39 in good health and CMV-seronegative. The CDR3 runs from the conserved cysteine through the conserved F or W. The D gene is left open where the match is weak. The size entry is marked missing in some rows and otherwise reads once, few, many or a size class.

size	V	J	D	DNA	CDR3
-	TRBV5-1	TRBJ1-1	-	TGCGCCAGCAGCTCGCGGGGTATGAACACTGAAGCTTTCTTT	CASSSRGMNTEAFF
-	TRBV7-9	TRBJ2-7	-	TGTGCCAGCAGCCCCCGAGACAAGAGTCCCTACGAGCAGTACTTC	CASSPRDKSPYEQYF
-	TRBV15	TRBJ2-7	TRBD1	TGTGCCACCAGCATCGACAGGGGCGGCTACGAGCAGTACTTC	CATSIDRGGYEQYF
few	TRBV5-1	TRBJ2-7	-	TGCGCCAGCAGCCATGACACGTACTCCTACGAGCAGTACTTC	CASSHDTYSYEQYF
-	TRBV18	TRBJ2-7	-	TGTGCCAGCTCACCAGGAGGGGCCATCTCCTACGAGCAGTACTTC	CASSPGGAISYEQYF
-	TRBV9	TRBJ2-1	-	TGTGCCAGCAGCGTAGGAGAGAGTTCCCTCTCCTACAATGAGCAGTTCTTC	CASSVGESSLSYNEQFF
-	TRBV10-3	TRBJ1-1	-	TGTGCCATCAGTGACACTAACACTGAAGCTTTCTTT	CAISDTNTEAFF
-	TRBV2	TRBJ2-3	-	TGTGCCAGCACCCCACGGACTAGCACAGATACGCAGTATTTT	CASTPRTSTDTQYF
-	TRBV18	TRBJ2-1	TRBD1	TGTGCCAGCTCGCTTGACAGGGGGATGAATGAGCAGTTCTTC	CASSLDRGMNEQFF
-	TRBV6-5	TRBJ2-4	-	TGTGCCAGCAGTTACCGCGGGGGCCCCAAAAACATTCAGTACTTC	CASSYRGGPKNIQYF
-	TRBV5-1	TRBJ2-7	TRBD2	TGCGCCAGCAGCAACGGACTAGCGGGAAACTACGAGCAGTACTTC	CASSNGLAGNYEQYF
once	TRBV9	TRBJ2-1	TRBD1	TGTGCCAGCAGCGTAGAGACGGGACAGTACAATGAGCAGTTCTTC	CASSVETGQYNEQFF
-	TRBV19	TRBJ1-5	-	TGTGCCACCAAGGGGGGGGCCGATCAGCCCCAGCATTTT	CATKGGADQPQHF
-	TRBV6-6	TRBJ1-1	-	TGTGCCAGCAGTTTGGGTCTGGGGGCGGAAGCTTTCTTT	CASSLGLGAEAFF
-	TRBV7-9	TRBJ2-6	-	TGTGCCAGCAGCGGAAGATTAAGGACAAGCTCTGGGGCCAACGTCCTGACTTTC	CASSGRLRTSSGANVLTF
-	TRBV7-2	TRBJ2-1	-	TGTGCCAGCAGCTTGGACAGAAACCCTTACAATGAGCAGTTCTTC	CASSLDRNPYNEQFF
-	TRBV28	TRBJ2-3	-	TGTGCCAGCAGTTTACACCAACAGGACCCAGATACGCAGTATTTT	CASSLHQQDPDTQYF
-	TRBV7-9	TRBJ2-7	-	TGTTCCAGCAGCTTAGGGGGAGGGTACGAGGGCCCGTCCTACGAGCAGTACTTC	CSSSLGGGYEGPSYEQYF
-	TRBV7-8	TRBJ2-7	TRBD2	TGTGCCAGCAGCTATGCCGGGACTAGCGATGAGCAGTACTTC	CASSYAGTSDEQYF
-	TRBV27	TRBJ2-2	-	TGTGCCAGCAGTTTATCGGGCCGGCATCCGAACACCGGGGAGCTGTTTTTT	CASSLSGRHPNTGELFF
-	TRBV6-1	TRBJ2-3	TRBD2	TGTGCCAGCAGTGAAGCGGGCGGGGCGGGAGCGTATTTT	CASSEAGGAGAYF
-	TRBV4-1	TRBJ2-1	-	TGCGCCAGCAGCTCCCCGGAGAATGAGCAGTTCTTC	CASSSPENEQFF
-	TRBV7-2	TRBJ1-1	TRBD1	TGTGCCAGCAGATCAGGGGGTTTTTCTGAAGCTTTCTTT	CASRSGGFSEAFF
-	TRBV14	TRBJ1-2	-	TGTGCCAGCAGCCAAGATCTGGCAGGGATTCGTGGCTACACCTTC	CASSQDLAGIRGYTF
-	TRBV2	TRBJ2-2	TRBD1	TGTGCCAGCCGACAGGGTTCGAACACCGGGGAGCTGTTTTTT	CASRQGSNTGELFF
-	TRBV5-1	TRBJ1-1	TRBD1	TGCGCCAGCAGCTTGCGTGGGACAGCCTTAAACACTGAAGCTTTCTTT	CASSLRGTALNTEAFF
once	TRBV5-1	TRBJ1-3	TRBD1	TGCGCCAGCAGCTTGGCAGGGGGAAGTGGAAACACCATATATTTT	CASSLAGGSGNTIYF
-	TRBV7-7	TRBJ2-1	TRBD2	TGTGCTAGCAGCTTAGGGCTAGCGGGGCGGAATGAGCAGTTCTTC	CASSLGLAGRNEQFF
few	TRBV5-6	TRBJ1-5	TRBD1	TGTGCCAGCAGCTCCTACACAGGGGCCCAGCCCCAGCATTTT	CASSSYTGAQPQHF
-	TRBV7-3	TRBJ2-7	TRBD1	TGTGCCAGCAGCTTTGGACAGGGCTACGAGCAGTACTTC	CASSFGQGYEQYF
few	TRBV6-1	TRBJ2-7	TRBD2	TGTGCCAGCAGTATCGGGACTATGGGGAACGAGCAGTACTTC	CASSIGTMGNEQYF
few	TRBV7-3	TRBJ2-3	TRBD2	TGTGCCAGCAGCTTATTGGGCGGGAGGGGCACAGATACGCAGTATTTT	CASSLLGGRGTDTQYF
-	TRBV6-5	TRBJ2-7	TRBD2	TGTGCCAGCAGTCTAGCGGGAGGGCCGTTCGAGCAGTACTTC	CASSLAGGPFEQYF
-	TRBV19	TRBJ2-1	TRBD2	TGTGCCACCCAATGGTCTAGCGGGAGGTTCACCTACAATGAGCAGTTCTTC	CATQWSSGRFTYNEQFF
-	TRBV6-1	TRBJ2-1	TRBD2	TGTGCCAGCAGTGAAGGTGCCCCGACTAGCGGACGCAATGAGCAGTTCTTC	CASSEGAPTSGRNEQFF
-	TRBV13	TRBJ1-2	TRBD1	TGTGCCAGCAGCTCTAAGGGGACGTGGGCGGACAGGGGCGACTATGGCTACACCTTC	CASSSKGTWADRGDYGYTF
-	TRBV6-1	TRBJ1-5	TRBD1	TGTGCCAGCAATAATCGGGACAGGGGCAATCAGCCCCAGCATTTT	CASNNRDRGNQPQHF
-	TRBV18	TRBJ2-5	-	TGTGCCAGCTCACCACGGTCGGGGGACCAAGAGACCCAGTACTTC	CASSPRSGDQETQYF
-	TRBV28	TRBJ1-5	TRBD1	TGTGCCAGCACCCTGACAGGGGGCTATCAGCCCCAGCATTTT	CASTLTGGYQPQHF
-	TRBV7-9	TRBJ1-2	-	TGTGCCAGCAGCTTGACTCCCGGGGGCTATGGCTACACCTTC	CASSLTPGGYGYTF
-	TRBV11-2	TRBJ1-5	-	TGTGCCAGCAGCCGAGACAGATATGGTCAGCCCCAGCATTTT	CASSRDRYGQPQHF
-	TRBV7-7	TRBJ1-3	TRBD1	TGTGCTAGCAGCTTAGGGACAGCGGGAAACACCATATATTTT	CASSLGTAGNTIYF
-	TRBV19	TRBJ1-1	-	TGTGCCAGTAACCGGGGGAACACTGAAGCTTTCTTT	CASNRGNTEAFF
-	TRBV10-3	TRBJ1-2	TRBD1	TGTGCCATCAGCTCCCTTGAACAGGGGGAAGGCTACACCTTC	CAISSLEQGEGYTF
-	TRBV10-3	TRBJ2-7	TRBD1	TGTGCCATCAGTGAGGTCGGGGACAGGAGCTCCTACGAGCAGTACTTC	CAISEVGDRSSYEQYF
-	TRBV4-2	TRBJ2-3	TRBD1	TGTGCCAGCAGCCAGGGGACAGGGCGAAACACAGATACGCAGTATTTT	CASSQGTGRNTDTQYF
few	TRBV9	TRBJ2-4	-	TGTGCCAGCAGCTTTTCAATTACTGAGGTTCAGTACTTC	CASSFSITEVQYF
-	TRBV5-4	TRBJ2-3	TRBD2	TGTGCCAGCAGCCCTAGCGGGATCCGCGCCACAGATACGCAGTATTTT	CASSPSGIRATDTQYF
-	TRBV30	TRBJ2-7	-	TGTGCCTGGAGTCTGACAGCATACGAGCAGTACTTC	CAWSLTAYEQYF
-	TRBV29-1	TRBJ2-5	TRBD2	TGCAGCGCGGTGGGGGGACCGGGAGGGGGGGAGACCCAGTACTTC	CSAVGGPGGGETQYF
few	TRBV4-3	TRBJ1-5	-	TGCGCCAGCAGCCTTACTGAGGGTCAGCCCCAGCATTTT	CASSLTEGQPQHF
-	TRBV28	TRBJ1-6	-	TGTGCCAGCAGTTGGACAGCGAGCTCCTATAATTCACCCCTCCACTTT	CASSWTASSYNSPLHF
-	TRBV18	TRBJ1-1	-	TGTGCCAGCTCACAGAACACAGGGTTCATGAACACTGAAGCTTTCTTT	CASSQNTGFMNTEAFF
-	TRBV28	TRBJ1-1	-	TGTGCCAGCAGTTTGGGCAGCCACACTGAAGCTTTCTTT	CASSLGSHTEAFF
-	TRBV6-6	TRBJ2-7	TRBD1	TGTGCCAGCAGGCGATCCGGGACAGGGGCCTACGAGCAGTACTTC	CASRRSGTGAYEQYF
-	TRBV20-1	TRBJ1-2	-	TGCACCACGGAGGATTACTATGGCTACACCTTC	CTTEDYYGYTF
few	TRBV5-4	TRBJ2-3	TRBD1	TGTGCCAGCAGCTTGGAGGGACAGGGGGGAGATACGCAGTATTTT	CASSLEGQGGDTQYF